This is a list of T cell receptor beta chains from one sample in a study of beta chain features in type 1 diabetes. Profiled with immunoSEQ multiplex PCR; TCRdb holds only in-frame clones, not every one. The sample has roughly 240,000 clones, more than 65% seen once; the top ten hold approximately 0.053%. Sequenced: naive CD4+ T cells from blood. These receptor sequences come from a man aged 25-45 years in good health. CDR3s include the opening cysteine and the closing phenylalanine or tryptophan. D genes are given only for firm matches. Clone size is given for some rows only: seen once, a few or many times, or a class if the clone is expanded.

J gene: TRBJ2-5; D gene: -; V gene: TRBV4-1; clone size: -; CDR3 protein: CASSQTDMRGETQYF; CDR3 DNA: TGCGCCAGCAGCCAAACGGACATGCGGGGTGAGACCCAGTACTTC
J gene: TRBJ2-1; D gene: -; V gene: TRBV11-2; clone size: -; CDR3 protein: CASSLVPSEQFF; CDR3 DNA: TGTGCCAGCAGCTTAGTTCCATCTGAGCAGTTCTTC
J gene: TRBJ2-3; D gene: TRBD2; V gene: TRBV29-1; clone size: -; CDR3 protein: CSVETLAVLGTQYF; CDR3 DNA: TGCAGCGTTGAAACACTAGCGGTATTGGGTACGCAGTATTTT
J gene: TRBJ2-3; D gene: -; V gene: TRBV7-2; clone size: -; CDR3 protein: CASSLRRISTDTQYF; CDR3 DNA: TGTGCCAGCAGCTTAAGGCGTATCAGCACAGATACGCAGTATTTT
J gene: TRBJ2-1; D gene: TRBD2; V gene: TRBV18; clone size: -; CDR3 protein: CASSVGTSAYNEQFF; CDR3 DNA: TGTGCCAGCTCAGTCGGGACTAGCGCTTACAATGAGCAGTTCTTC
J gene: TRBJ2-5; D gene: TRBD1; V gene: TRBV29-1; clone size: few; CDR3 protein: CSGKQGRETQYF; CDR3 DNA: TGCAGCGGAAAACAGGGGCGAGAGACCCAGTACTTC
J gene: TRBJ1-2; D gene: -; V gene: TRBV29-1; clone size: -; CDR3 protein: CSGTGNYGYTF; CDR3 DNA: TGCAGCGGTACAGGGAACTATGGCTACACCTTC
J gene: TRBJ2-7; D gene: TRBD1; V gene: TRBV7-6; clone size: -; CDR3 protein: CASSLTGDEQYF; CDR3 DNA: TGTGCCAGCAGCCTGACAGGGGACGAGCAGTACTTC
J gene: TRBJ2-7; D gene: -; V gene: TRBV6-5; clone size: -; CDR3 protein: CASSLAGQSYEQYF; CDR3 DNA: TGTGCCAGCAGCCTTGCGGGACAGTCCTACGAGCAGTACTTC
J gene: TRBJ2-5; D gene: -; V gene: TRBV29-1; clone size: -; CDR3 protein: CSIGGDETQYF; CDR3 DNA: TGCAGCATTGGAGGGGACGAGACCCAGTACTTC
J gene: TRBJ1-1; D gene: -; V gene: TRBV29-1; clone size: few; CDR3 protein: CSVEAANTEAFF; CDR3 DNA: TGCAGCGTTGAAGCCGCGAACACTGAAGCTTTCTTT
J gene: TRBJ2-5; D gene: -; V gene: TRBV10-3; clone size: -; CDR3 protein: CAISEGLQETQYF; CDR3 DNA: TGTGCCATCAGTGAGGGGCTCCAAGAGACCCAGTACTTC
J gene: TRBJ2-5; D gene: -; V gene: TRBV7-9; clone size: -; CDR3 protein: CASSAQGTQYF; CDR3 DNA: TGTGCCAGCAGTGCGCAGGGGACCCAGTACTTC
J gene: TRBJ1-1; D gene: TRBD1; V gene: TRBV29-1; clone size: -; CDR3 protein: CSSQGVGGTEAFF; CDR3 DNA: TGCAGCTCCCAGGGGGTTGGAGGCACTGAAGCTTTCTTT
J gene: TRBJ1-1; D gene: -; V gene: TRBV29-1; clone size: -; CDR3 protein: CSVERVLNTEAFF; CDR3 DNA: TGCAGCGTTGAGCGGGTTTTGAACACTGAAGCTTTCTTT
J gene: TRBJ2-7; D gene: TRBD1; V gene: TRBV29-1; clone size: -; CDR3 protein: CSVSGQPLLEQYF; CDR3 DNA: TGCAGCGTTTCGGGACAGCCCCTATTGGAGCAGTACTTC
J gene: TRBJ2-5; D gene: -; V gene: TRBV5-1; clone size: once; CDR3 protein: CASSLSSAPQETQYF; CDR3 DNA: TGCGCCAGCAGCTTGTCGAGTGCTCCTCAAGAGACCCAGTACTTC
J gene: TRBJ1-2; D gene: -; V gene: TRBV29-1; clone size: -; CDR3 protein: CSVKTSDGVTWGAGGYTF; CDR3 DNA: TGCAGCGTTAAAACCTCGGACGGTGTGACCTGGGGAGCTGGTGGCTACACCTTC
J gene: TRBJ2-6; D gene: -; V gene: TRBV5-1; clone size: -; CDR3 protein: CASSPDSGANVLTF; CDR3 DNA: TGCGCCAGCAGCCCGGACTCTGGGGCCAACGTCCTGACTTTC
J gene: TRBJ2-7; D gene: -; V gene: TRBV7-2; clone size: -; CDR3 protein: CASSLGGQLYEQYF; CDR3 DNA: TGTGCCAGCAGCTTAGGAGGCCAGCTCTACGAGCAGTACTTC
J gene: TRBJ1-4; D gene: -; V gene: TRBV27; clone size: -; CDR3 protein: CATVRDTRSNEKLFF; CDR3 DNA: TGTGCCACTGTCCGGGACACGAGAAGTAATGAAAAACTGTTTTTT
J gene: TRBJ2-3; D gene: TRBD2; V gene: TRBV30; clone size: -; CDR3 protein: CAWSARGGGGDTQYF; CDR3 DNA: TGTGCCTGGAGTGCCCGCGGCGGGGGAGGAGATACGCAGTATTTT
J gene: TRBJ2-5; D gene: -; V gene: TRBV14; clone size: -; CDR3 protein: CASSQVGETQYF; CDR3 DNA: TGTGCCAGCAGCCAAGTAGGGGAGACCCAGTACTTC
J gene: TRBJ2-5; D gene: -; V gene: TRBV5-1; clone size: -; CDR3 protein: CASSSTGQETQYF; CDR3 DNA: TGCGCCAGCAGCTCGACGGGCCAAGAGACCCAGTACTTC
J gene: TRBJ2-1; D gene: TRBD2; V gene: TRBV11-2; clone size: -; CDR3 protein: CASSLNFLAGVNEQFF; CDR3 DNA: TGTGCCAGCAGCTTAAATTTCCTAGCGGGAGTCAATGAGCAGTTCTTC
J gene: TRBJ2-5; D gene: -; V gene: TRBV14; clone size: -; CDR3 protein: CASSQGKETQYF; CDR3 DNA: TGTGCCAGCAGCCAGGGAAAAGAGACCCAGTACTTC
J gene: TRBJ2-1; D gene: -; V gene: TRBV25-1; clone size: -; CDR3 protein: CASRRGSSWDEQFF; CDR3 DNA: TGTGCCAGCCGCAGAGGGAGTTCGTGGGATGAGCAGTTCTTC
J gene: TRBJ1-2; D gene: -; V gene: TRBV30; clone size: -; CDR3 protein: CAWRGPSGYTF; CDR3 DNA: TGTGCCTGGAGGGGCCCCTCAGGCTACACCTTC
J gene: TRBJ2-1; D gene: -; V gene: TRBV28; clone size: -; CDR3 protein: CASTLGSSWYEQFF; CDR3 DNA: TGTGCCAGCACCCTAGGGAGTAGCTGGTATGAGCAGTTCTTC
J gene: TRBJ2-1; D gene: -; V gene: TRBV9; clone size: -; CDR3 protein: CASSDPPSGYNEQFF; CDR3 DNA: TGTGCCAGCAGCGACCCCCCCAGCGGATACAATGAGCAGTTCTTC
J gene: TRBJ2-2; D gene: -; V gene: TRBV29-1; clone size: few; CDR3 protein: CSVGSVPGELFF; CDR3 DNA: TGCAGCGTTGGGTCCGTCCCCGGGGAGCTGTTTTTT
J gene: TRBJ2-1; D gene: TRBD2; V gene: TRBV18; clone size: few; CDR3 protein: CASSSLAGNYNEQFF; CDR3 DNA: TGTGCCAGCTCAAGCCTAGCGGGAAACTACAATGAGCAGTTCTTC
J gene: TRBJ2-7; D gene: TRBD2; V gene: TRBV16; clone size: -; CDR3 protein: CASSQLLAGVSEQYF; CDR3 DNA: TGTGCCAGCAGCCAATTGCTAGCGGGAGTTTCGGAGCAGTACTTC
J gene: TRBJ2-3; D gene: -; V gene: TRBV25-1; clone size: -; CDR3 protein: CASSDTGSSTDTQYF; CDR3 DNA: TGTGCCAGCAGTGATACGGGGAGTAGCACAGATACGCAGTATTTT
J gene: TRBJ2-1; D gene: TRBD2; V gene: TRBV6-1; clone size: -; CDR3 protein: CASSEVAGTYNEQFF; CDR3 DNA: TGTGCCAGCAGTGAGGTAGCGGGAACCTACAATGAGCAGTTCTTC
J gene: TRBJ2-3; D gene: -; V gene: TRBV29-1; clone size: -; CDR3 protein: CSVDSGADTQYF; CDR3 DNA: TGCAGCGTTGACTCGGGGGCAGATACGCAGTATTTT
J gene: TRBJ2-2; D gene: TRBD2; V gene: TRBV13; clone size: once; CDR3 protein: CASSYPTSGNTGELFF; CDR3 DNA: TGTGCCAGCAGCTACCCGACTAGCGGGAACACCGGGGAGCTGTTTTTT
J gene: TRBJ1-5; D gene: -; V gene: TRBV28; clone size: -; CDR3 protein: CASSRSFAGQPQHF; CDR3 DNA: TGTGCCAGCAGTCGGAGTTTTGCGGGACAGCCCCAGCATTTT
J gene: TRBJ2-1; D gene: -; V gene: TRBV28; clone size: -; CDR3 protein: CASLAQALGGNEQFF; CDR3 DNA: TGTGCCAGCCTGGCGCAGGCCCTGGGTGGCAATGAGCAGTTCTTC
J gene: TRBJ2-7; D gene: -; V gene: TRBV7-2; clone size: -; CDR3 protein: CASSSRQHYEQYF; CDR3 DNA: TGTGCCAGCAGCTCCAGACAGCACTACGAGCAGTACTTC
J gene: TRBJ2-5; D gene: TRBD2; V gene: TRBV29-1; clone size: few; CDR3 protein: CSATTLAGVQETQYF; CDR3 DNA: TGCAGCGCTACCACGCTAGCGGGAGTCCAAGAGACCCAGTACTTC